These 24 T cell receptor beta chains originate from one sample sequenced in a study of cytomegalovirus exposure and HLA in healthy donors (dated by TCRdb to about 2017). Library preparation used the immunoSEQ multiplex PCR assay. In TCRdb, the immuneACCESS table is reduced to in-frame sequences with V and J assigned. These tables do not hold every clone; where another copy was compared, an unresolved V gene accounts for under half, and the others remain unexplained. The sample includes some 240,000 clones, with about 86% observed a single time. The ten largest clones capture roughly 1.2% of the sample. The sample comprised PBMCs. All receptors derive from a woman under 40 in good health and CMV-seropositive.

This rearrangement joins TRBV5-6 to TRBJ2-1; 13 bases align to TRBD2. This CDR3 has 18 residues. J was trimmed by 3 bases and V by 1 base; bases with no gene match: 7. Germline loops: CDR1 SGHDT, CDR2 YYEEEE. The CDR3 DNA reads TGTGCCAGCAGCTTGAGGGTGACTAGCGGGAGGTTCTACAATGAGCAGTTCTTC. This gives the protein CASSLRVTSGRFYNEQFF.

The V call is TRBV5-5, the J call TRBJ2-7; perhaps TRBD2 as D (6 bases). The CDR3 runs to 14 residues. Deletions cut 3 bases from V and 2 bases from J, with 12 bases between. In germline, CDR1 is SGHKS, CDR2 YYEKEE (reference sequence). This CDR3 reads CASSWGDLAYEQYF. Written as DNA, the CDR3 is TGTGCCAGCAGCTGGGGGGACTTAGCCTACGAGCAGTACTTC.

DNA of the CDR3: TGTGCCAGCAGACCCTTTAGCGGGAGCTCCTACGAGCAGTACTTC. Its translation: CASRPFSGSSYEQYF. The chain joins TRBV6-5 to TRBJ2-7; 9 bases line up with TRBD2. The J segment lost 0 bases and the V segment lost 6 bases, leaving 6 bases of the junction unmatched. The CDR3 has 15 amino acids. Germline-derived CDR1 and CDR2 are MNHEY and SVGAGI.

The V and J genes are TRBV6-5 and TRBJ1-2; 7 bases agree with TRBD1. J gave up 5 bases and V 4 bases, and 1 base lay outside the gene matches. The CDR3 extends over 12 amino acids. Germline V lookup: CDR1 MNHEY, CDR2 SVGAGI. CDR3 region: CASSSTGYGYTF. The CDR3 coding sequence is TGTGCCAGCAGTTCGACAGGGTATGGCTACACCTTC.

This chain links TRBV5-1 with TRBJ2-1; D might be TRBD2 (6 bases). Germline CDR1 reads SGHRS; CDR2 reads YFSETQ. There are 15 residues in the CDR3. V was cut by 0 bases and J by 0 bases, with 7 bases left in between. CDR3 in amino acids: CASSLGGTSYNEQFF. CDR3 bases: TGCGCCAGCAGCTTGGGCGGGACCTCCTACAATGAGCAGTTCTTC.

The chain links TRBV27 to TRBJ2-3; D uncertain. This CDR3 spans 14 amino acids. Germline V gives CDR1 MNHEY, CDR2 SMNVEV (reference sequence). The germline V and J ends were trimmed by 1 base and 0 bases, with 5 bases remaining between them. CDR3 DNA sequence: TGTGCCAGCAGTTTATTTCTTAGCACAGATACGCAGTATTTT. Translated, it gives CASSLFLSTDTQYF.

The chain joins TRBV6-5 to TRBJ2-5, with 7 bases lining up with TRBD2. The trim removed 5 bases at V and 3 bases at J, leaving 6 bases unmatched. This CDR3 contains 14 residues. CDR1 is MNHEY and CDR2 is SVGAGI in the germline V gene. The CDR3 DNA sequence: TGTGCCAGCAGTAGCGGGATGGCAAAAGAGACCCAGTACTTC. As protein: CASSSGMAKETQYF.

This clone appeared a single time. The V and J genes are TRBV5-4 and TRBJ1-1; a possible D gene is TRBD1 (6 bases). The germline V gene has CDR1 SGHNT and CDR2 YYREEE (reference sequence). This CDR3 spans 14 amino acids. Trimming took 9 bases from V and 1 from J, leaving 16 bases between them. CDR3 bases: TGTGCCACCGGCCTGGACAGTTGGAACACTGAAGCTTTCTTT. The encoded protein is CATGLDSWNTEAFF.

In this sample, this clone turned up a few times. This chain uses TRBV19 with TRBJ1-5, with a weak D call TRBD1 (6 bases). The CDR3 runs to 16 residues. Germline V gene data show CDR1 as LNHDA and CDR2 as SQIVND (reference sequence). Deletions cut 6 bases from V and 2 bases from J, with 17 bases between. The CDR3 loop is CASSGTPGAGNQPQHF. The CDR3 DNA follows: TGTGCCAGTAGCGGGACCCCAGGGGCGGGCAATCAGCCCCAGCATTTT.

The V gene is TRBV29-1, the J gene TRBJ2-7; 9 bases line up with TRBD1. The V and J ends lost 3 bases and 5 bases, in that order; junction bases with no gene match: 8. CDR3 length: 14 residues. CDR1 is SQVTM, CDR2 ANQGSEA, per germline. In DNA form, the CDR3 reads TGCAGCGTTGAGTCTGACAGGGGGTTAAACGAGCAGTACTTC. Amino acid sequence: CSVESDRGLNEQYF.

As DNA, the CDR3 is TGTGCCAGCAACCCCTTGGGCAGCAAGCTCTCCTACGAGCAGTACTTC. This encodes CASNPLGSKLSYEQYF. The chain has TRBV28 and TRBJ2-7; the D is unclear. Germline V CDR1 and CDR2: MDHEN, SYDVKM. The CDR3 covers 16 residues. V lost 7 bases, J lost 0 bases, and 19 bases lay in between.

This sequence joins TRBV11-3 and TRBJ2-7; 7 bases map to TRBD1. The trim removed 3 bases at V and 3 bases at J, leaving 5 bases unmatched. This CDR3 region has 14 residues. The germline V gene has CDR1 SGHNT and CDR2 YENEEA. CDR3 DNA: TGTGCCAGCAGCTTGACAGGGTTAGTCTACGAGCAGTACTTC. Translating gives CASSLTGLVYEQYF.

A word on this clone: The same CDR3 is also encoded by other DNA sequences in this sample. J is TRBJ2-1 and V is TRBV7-9, with a possible D match to TRBD2 (6 bases). This CDR3 has 14 residues. CDR1 is SEHNR and CDR2 is FQNEAQ in the germline V gene (reference sequence). With 5 bases removed from V and 1 base from J, the gap between germline ends came to 9 bases. The CDR3 protein is CASSPGTSYNEQFF. The CDR3 DNA follows: TGTGCCAGCAGCCCCGGGACTTCCTACAATGAGCAGTTCTTC.

This clone was seen more than once but under ten times. The chain couples TRBV18 to TRBJ2-1; D might be TRBD2 (7 bases). The CDR3 loop spans 14 amino acids. Between the trimmed V and J ends, which lost 10 bases and 8 bases, there was a span of 21 bases. Germline CDR1 and CDR2: KGHSH and LQKENI. The CDR3 nucleotides are TGTGCCACCATGACAGGAGGGGAGGGTGATGAGCAGTTCTTC. Translating it yields CATMTGGEGDEQFF.

The gene calls are TRBV9 and TRBJ1-1, with 7 positions matching TRBD1. In germline, CDR1 is SGDLS, CDR2 YYNGEE. The CDR3 is 14 residues long. J lost 2 bases, V lost 3 bases, and 4 bases had no gene match. Here the CDR3 reads CASSANRGNTEAFF. The DNA of the CDR3 is TGTGCCAGCAGCGCTAACAGGGGAAACACTGAAGCTTTCTTT.

V gene TRBV10-1 combines with J gene TRBJ2-5; 10 bases line up with TRBD1. The CDR3 totals 15 residues. The germline V gene encodes CDR1 WNHNN and CDR2 SYGVQD (reference sequence). V gave up 3 bases and J gave up 5 bases; unmatched junction bases: 6. Written as DNA, the CDR3 is TGCGCCAGCAGTGATAGGACAGGGGGAACGGAGACCCAGTACTTC. Encoded protein: CASSDRTGGTETQYF.

The chain has TRBV5-1 and TRBJ2-1, with TRBD2 identical over 9 bases. J lost 0 bases, V lost 5 bases, and 3 bases had no gene match. Germline V CDR1 and CDR2: SGHRS, YFSETQ. The CDR3 length is 15 residues. The CDR3 DNA is TGCGCCAGCAGACTTAGCGGGAGCTCCTACAATGAGCAGTTCTTC. Translating gives CASRLSGSSYNEQFF.

This sequence joins TRBV19 and TRBJ1-2; D perhaps matches TRBD1 (6 bases). CDR1 LNHDA and CDR2 SQIVND come from the germline V gene (reference sequence). V gave up 5 bases and J gave up 4 bases, with 14 bases separating them. The CDR3 covers 14 residues. The CDR3 spells CASSVNQGIYGYTF. The CDR3 DNA reads as TGTGCCAGTAGTGTCAATCAGGGGATCTATGGCTACACCTTC.

The chain recombines TRBV15 with TRBJ2-7; 7 nucleotides line up with TRBD2. The CDR3 is 15 residues long. Germline V gene sequence: CDR1 LNHNV, CDR2 YYDKDF (reference sequence). V gave up 7 bases and J gave up 2 bases; unmatched junction bases: 11. The CDR3 nucleotides are TGTGCCACCACCCCTCGGACTAGATTGGCCTACGAGCAGTACTTC. It specifies CATTPRTRLAYEQYF.

This clone was detected a few times. The chain uses TRBV2 and TRBJ1-2; the D gene is possibly TRBD1 (5 bases). V lost 6 bases and J 2 bases, leaving 16 bases between the germline ends. Germline assignment: CDR1 SNHLY and CDR2 FYNNEI. This CDR3 is built from 15 residues. CDR3 sequence: CASSPLGTENYGYTF. In DNA form, the CDR3 reads TGTGCCAGCAGCCCACTCGGGACTGAAAACTATGGCTACACCTTC.

The count of this clone is one. The chain has TRBV7-9 and TRBJ2-3, with 11 bases identical to TRBD1. The trim removed 11 bases at V and 5 bases at J, leaving 12 bases unmatched. Germline V CDR1 and CDR2: SEHNR, FQNEAQ (reference sequence). This CDR3 is 15 amino acids long. The CDR3 nucleotides are TGTGCCCTATTACCCCGGGACAGGGGGGTAGATACGCAGTATTTT. Translation: CALLPRDRGVDTQYF.

The gene calls are TRBV5-1 and TRBJ2-1; the match to TRBD2 covers 14 bases. V lost 4 bases and J lost 8; bases outside the gene matches: 11. The CDR3 has 17 residues. Germline V gene lookup returns CDR1 SGHRS and CDR2 YFSETQ. The CDR3 here is CASSPPTTSGRADEQFF. In DNA, the CDR3 is TGCGCCAGCAGCCCACCTACGACTAGCGGGAGGGCCGATGAGCAGTTCTTC.

The rearrangement joins TRBV7-2 to TRBJ2-4; unclear D gene. The CDR3 sequence is 13 residues long. V gave up 8 bases and J gave up 1 base, with 9 bases separating them. From germline, CDR1 is SGHTA and CDR2 FQGNSA. In DNA form, the CDR3 reads TGTGCCAGCGAACAAGTGGCCAAAAACATTCAGTACTTC. Its translation: CASEQVAKNIQYF.

Here the CDR3 reads CASIYDYEQYF. In nucleotides, the CDR3 is TGTGCCAGCATCTACGACTACGAGCAGTACTTC. V usage is TRBV6-1 and J usage is TRBJ2-7; D is uncertain. Looked up from germline, CDR1 is MNHNS and CDR2 is SASEGT. The CDR3 contains 11 residues. The V end was cut by 7 bases, the J end by 3 bases, with 7 bases between.